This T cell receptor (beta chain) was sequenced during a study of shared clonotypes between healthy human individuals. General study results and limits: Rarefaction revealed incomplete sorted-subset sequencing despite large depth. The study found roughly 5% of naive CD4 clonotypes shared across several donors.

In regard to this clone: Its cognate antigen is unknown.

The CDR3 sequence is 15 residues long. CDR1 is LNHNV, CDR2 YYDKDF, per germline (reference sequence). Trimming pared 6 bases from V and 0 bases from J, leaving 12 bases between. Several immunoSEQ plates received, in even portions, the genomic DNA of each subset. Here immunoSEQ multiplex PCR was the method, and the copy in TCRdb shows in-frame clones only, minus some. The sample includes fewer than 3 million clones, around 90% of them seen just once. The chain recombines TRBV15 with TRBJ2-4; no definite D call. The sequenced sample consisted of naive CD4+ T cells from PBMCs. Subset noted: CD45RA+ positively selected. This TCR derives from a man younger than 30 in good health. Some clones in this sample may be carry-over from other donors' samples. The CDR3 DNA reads TGTGCCACCAGACAATTGGGCCTAGCCAAAAACATTCAGTACTTC. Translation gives CATRQLGLAKNIQYF. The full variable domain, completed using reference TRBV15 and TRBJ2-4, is DAMVIQNPRYQVTQFGKPVTLSCSQTLNHNVMYWYQQKSSQAPKLLFHYYDKDFNNEADTPDNFQSRRPNTSFCFLDIRSPGLGDTAMYLCATRQLGLAKNIQYFGAGTRLSVL.